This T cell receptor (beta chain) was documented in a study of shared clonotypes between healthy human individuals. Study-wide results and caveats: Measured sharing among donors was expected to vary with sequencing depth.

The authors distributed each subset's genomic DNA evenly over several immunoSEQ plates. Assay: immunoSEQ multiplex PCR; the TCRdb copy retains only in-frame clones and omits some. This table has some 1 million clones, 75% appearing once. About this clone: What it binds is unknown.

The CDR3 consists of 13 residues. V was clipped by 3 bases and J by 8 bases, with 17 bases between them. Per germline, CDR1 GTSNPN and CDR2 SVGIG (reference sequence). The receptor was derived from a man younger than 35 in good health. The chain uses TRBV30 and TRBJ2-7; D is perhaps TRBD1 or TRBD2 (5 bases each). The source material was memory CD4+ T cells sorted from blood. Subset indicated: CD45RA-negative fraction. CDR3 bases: TGTGCCTGGAGCCTAGGGACGGCTAGGCAGCAGTACTTC. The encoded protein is CAWSLGTARQQYF.